This TCR beta chain originates from a study of cytotoxic CD8 clonotypes in ibrutinib-treated CLL. Overall study context: Partial response occurred in roughly 25 patients and complete response in 2; at median around 5.5 years, about 14 remained remitted and around 12 progressed.

Study results and caveats: Under treatment, the uncommon public clonotypes either contracted or remained stable.

About this clone itself: Its antigen is as yet unknown.

Sequencing was designed to attain a depth spanning 1 in 200,000 to 1 in 1 million T cells. Here immunoSEQ multiplex PCR was the method, and the copy in TCRdb shows in-frame clones only, minus some. The data show about 120,000 clones, approximately 85% seen once. Germline values: CDR1 MGHRA, CDR2 YSYEKL. The germline V and J ends were trimmed by 0 bases and 6 bases, with 20 bases remaining between them. The CDR3 has 18 residues. The chain has TRBV4-1 and TRBJ2-2, with D maybe TRBD2 (7 bases). The sequence was obtained from a human donor with chronic lymphocytic leukemia. Source: PBMCs, taken after 24 months of ibrutinib treatment. The CDR3 spells CASSQDLMGGTPPGELFF. CDR3 coding DNA: TGCGCCAGCAGCCAAGATCTTATGGGGGGGACACCCCCCGGGGAGCTGTTTTTT.